The 21 T cell receptor beta chains in this list originate from one sample, sequenced in a study of cytomegalovirus exposure and HLA in healthy donors. The protocol was immunoSEQ multiplex PCR, while the TCRdb copy is restricted to in-frame clones and leaves out a portion. This table has more than 95,000 clones, about nine tenths appearing once. The sample taken for sequencing was PBMCs. The receptor set was obtained from a man aged 18 to 29 in good health and CMV-seronegative.

This chain uses TRBV27 with TRBJ1-1, with 9 bases aligning to TRBD1. Germline values: CDR1 MNHEY, CDR2 SMNVEV (reference sequence). Trimming took 6 bases from V and 5 from J; bases not matched to a gene: 7. CDR3 length: 14 amino acids. The CDR3 spells CASRGQGRGTEAFF. The CDR3 nucleotides are TGTGCCAGCAGGGGACAGGGTCGAGGGACTGAAGCTTTCTTT.

This clone has just one count. This sequence joins TRBV7-2 and TRBJ1-2; possible D gene TRBD1, 5 bases. CDR1 is SGHTA, CDR2 FQGNSA, per germline. The CDR3 is 17 amino acids. V was pared by 6 bases and J by 3 bases, with 23 bases between. CDR3 sequence: CASSPGGWARADYGYTF. CDR3 sequence (DNA): TGTGCCAGCAGTCCGGGGGGTTGGGCCAGGGCGGACTATGGCTACACCTTC.

In this sample, this clone turned up once. CDR3 amino acids: CASSLQGNTGELFF. The CDR3 DNA sequence: TGTGCCAGCAGTCTACAGGGGAACACCGGGGAGCTGTTTTTT. This rearrangement joins TRBV6-4 to TRBJ2-2; tentatively, D is TRBD1 (6 bases). The CDR3 is 14 amino acids. V was pared by 5 bases and J by 1 base, with 8 bases between. From germline, CDR1 is MRHNA and CDR2 SNTAGT.

This chain uses TRBV7-2 with TRBJ2-3, with a weak D call TRBD2 (7 bases). With 3 bases removed from V and 1 base from J, the gap between germline ends came to 23 bases. Germline V CDR1 and CDR2: SGHTA, FQGNSA. CDR3 length equals 19 residues. CDR3 in DNA: TGTGCCAGCAGCTTCCCCATTGGCGGGGGCCCGAAGGGCACAGATACGCAGTATTTT. Its protein is CASSFPIGGGPKGTDTQYF.

The chain couples TRBV7-9 to TRBJ1-2; D might be TRBD1 (6 bases). Trimming shortened V by 5 bases and J by 2 bases, and 12 bases separated the two germline ends. Germline V gives CDR1 SEHNR, CDR2 FQNEAQ (reference sequence). This CDR3 has 14 residues. The chain's CDR3 is CASSTRTENYGYTF. The CDR3 bases are TGTGCCAGCAGCACCCGGACAGAAAACTATGGCTACACCTTC.

This clone was recorded a few times. V usage is TRBV19 and J usage is TRBJ1-4; 7 bases are shared with TRBD1. Germline assignment: CDR1 LNHDA and CDR2 SQIVND (reference sequence). CDR3 length: 14 amino acids. V shed 0 bases and J 5 bases; nucleotides not matched to a gene: 0. The CDR3 nucleotides are TGTGCCAGTAGTATAGAGACAGGGAATGAAAAACTGTTTTTT. Its translation is CASSIETGNEKLFF.

This chain links TRBV6-5 with TRBJ1-1, with TRBD1 matching 7 bases. CDR1 and CDR2 from the germline V gene are MNHEY and SVGAGI. The CDR3 runs to 14 residues. The V segment lost 6 bases and the J segment 3 bases; nucleotides outside the gene matches: 7. The CDR3 DNA follows: TGTGCCAGCAGCAGACAGGGCGTTTACACTGAAGCTTTCTTT. Its translation: CASSRQGVYTEAFF.

This clone was found a few times. One end of the junction is discordant with germline, which a read error may explain. The V and J genes are TRBV6-1 and TRBJ2-7; 10 nucleotides align to TRBD2. The CDR3 extends over 16 amino acids. Germline CDR1 is MNHNS and CDR2 is SASEGT. The CDR3 DNA is TGTGCCAGCAGTAAAGCTAGCGGGGGAGATTTATACGAGCAGTACTTC. Protein sequence: CASSKASGGDLYEQYF.

This clone was found a few times. V usage is TRBV6-1 and J usage is TRBJ2-1; D is perhaps TRBD1 (6 bases). Germline V CDR1 and CDR2: MNHNS, SASEGT. This CDR3 is 13 amino acids long. The V gene lost 3 bases and the J gene lost 9 bases, with 12 bases spanning the gap. CDR3 DNA: TGTGCCAGCAGTGAGCAGGGGTCCAGTGAGCAGTTCTTC. Translation: CASSEQGSSEQFF.

V is TRBV6-6 and J is TRBJ2-7; a weak D match, TRBD1 (6 bases). The germline V and J ends were trimmed by 6 bases and 2 bases, with 14 bases remaining between them. The CDR3 totals 14 residues. From germline, CDR1 is MNHNY and CDR2 SVGAGI (reference sequence). CDR3 in amino acids: CASSHRTVPYEQYF. The CDR3 coding sequence is TGTGCCAGCAGCCACCGGACAGTTCCCTACGAGCAGTACTTC.

V is TRBV5-6 and J is TRBJ2-3, with TRBD2 matching over 10 bases. V was clipped by 3 bases and J by 7 bases; unmatched bases: 8. Germline CDR1 is SGHDT and CDR2 is YYEEEE. This CDR3 contains 15 residues. The CDR3 loop reads CASSWSGGAFHTQYF. The CDR3 DNA follows: TGTGCCAGCAGCTGGAGCGGGGGGGCTTTTCATACGCAGTATTTT.

The chain carries TRBV7-6 and TRBJ1-2; 8 bases match TRBD1. Losses at the gene ends were 5 bases for V and 7 bases for J; bases not matched to a gene: 12. Germline V CDR1 and CDR2: SGHVS, FNYEAQ. CDR3 length equals 15 residues. The CDR3 is CASSPPRTGSGGYTF. CDR3 DNA: TGTGCCAGCAGCCCCCCAAGGACAGGGTCCGGTGGCTACACCTTC. Looking up the rest from reference TRBV7-6 and TRBJ1-2 gives the full variable domain: GAGVSQSPRYKVTKRGQDVALRCDPISGHVSLYWYRQALGQGPEFLTYFNYEAQQDKSGLPNDRFSAERPEGSISTLTIQRTEQRDSAMYRCASSPPRTGSGGYTFGSGTRLTVV.

The V call is TRBV19, the J call TRBJ1-2; perhaps TRBD1 as D (6 bases). Per germline, CDR1 LNHDA and CDR2 SQIVND (reference sequence). V lost 3 bases and J 4 bases, leaving 12 bases between the germline ends. The CDR3 spans 14 residues. The CDR3 loop is CASSIARDTYGYTF. DNA for the CDR3: TGTGCCAGTAGTATCGCCAGGGACACCTATGGCTACACCTTC.

J is TRBJ2-3 and V is TRBV2; TRBD2 agrees at 13 bases. Trimming removed 3 bases from V and 4 bases from J; junction bases left unmatched: 13. The CDR3 is 19 residues long. Germline V gene sequence: CDR1 SNHLY, CDR2 FYNNEI. CDR3 region: CASSERPLAGGQSADTQYF. The DNA of the CDR3 is TGTGCCAGCAGTGAGAGGCCACTAGCGGGGGGGCAGTCGGCAGATACGCAGTATTTT.

For this clone: Other DNA sequences in the sample encode the same CDR3. The J gene is TRBJ2-2, the V gene TRBV19, with D possibly TRBD1 on 6 matching bases. The germline V and J ends were trimmed by 9 bases and 1 base, with 12 bases remaining between them. The germline gives CDR1 LNHDA, CDR2 SQIVND (reference sequence). The CDR3 is 14 residues long. Here the CDR3 DNA reads TGTGCCAGCTCATTACAGGGGAACACCGGGGAGCTGTTTTTT. Protein sequence: CASSLQGNTGELFF.

The chain joins TRBV27 to TRBJ1-5; 7 bases match TRBD1. CDR3 size: 17 residues. V gave up 0 bases and J gave up 2 bases; unmatched junction bases: 7. CDR1 and CDR2 (germline): MNHEY, SMNVEV (reference sequence). The CDR3 protein is CASSLSYRGSGNQPQHF. The CDR3 DNA follows: TGTGCCAGCAGTTTATCGTACAGGGGAAGCGGCAATCAGCCCCAGCATTTT.

The gene calls are TRBV18 and TRBJ2-5; D perhaps matches TRBD1 (5 bases). V gave up 1 base and J gave up 5 bases, with 20 bases separating them. This CDR3 has 17 residues. Germline V CDR1 and CDR2: KGHSH, LQKENI. The chain's CDR3 is CASSPRPRASGWETQYF. In nucleotides, the CDR3 is TGTGCCAGCTCACCACGGCCCAGGGCCTCAGGCTGGGAGACCCAGTACTTC.

The chain carries TRBV6-5 and TRBJ1-2, with TRBD1 matching over 8 bases. The CDR3 covers 13 residues. Germline loops: CDR1 MNHEY, CDR2 SVGAGI. The junction had 4 bases not matched to a gene; V was cut back by 5 bases and J by 5 bases. CDR3 loop: CASSSRQGYGYTF. CDR3 coding DNA: TGTGCCAGCAGTAGCCGACAGGGGTATGGCTACACCTTC.

The V gene is TRBV30, the J gene TRBJ2-7; 7 nucleotides line up with TRBD2. This CDR3 has 12 amino acids. Looked up from germline, CDR1 is GTSNPN and CDR2 is SVGIG (reference sequence). With 7 bases clipped from V and 0 bases from J, the junction kept 3 bases outside the gene matches. The CDR3 DNA is TGTGCCTCGAGACTAGCCTCCTACGAGCAGTACTTC. Translated: CASRLASYEQYF.

This sequence joins TRBV4-3 and TRBJ1-5; a weak D match, TRBD1 (5 bases). V dropped 0 bases and J dropped 4 bases, with 10 bases sitting between them. Germline V gives CDR1 LGHNA, CDR2 YSLEER. The CDR3 loop spans 15 amino acids. CDR3 nucleotides: TGCGCCAGCAGCCAAGATCGAACAGGTAATCAGCCCCAGCATTTT. It encodes CASSQDRTGNQPQHF.

The V gene is TRBV9, the J gene TRBJ2-7; D is ambiguous. V lost 4 bases and J lost 1, with 15 bases in between. CDR3 length: 15 amino acids. Per the germline V gene, CDR1 is SGDLS and CDR2 is YYNGEE. The CDR3 DNA reads TGTGCCAGCAGCCCCCGACAAGTGCCATCCTACGAGCAGTACTTC. Translated, it gives CASSPRQVPSYEQYF.